This T cell receptor (beta chain) is from a study of blood T cell repertoires in COVID-19. Across the study: Whether acute or convalescent, the COVID-19 samples came from the United States, Italy and Spain.

Here immunoSEQ multiplex PCR was the method, and the copy in TCRdb shows in-frame clones only, minus some. The data hold about 150,000 clones, with around 86% observed a single time. The CDR3 contains 11 residues. Trimming shortened V by 7 bases and J by 4 bases, and 7 bases separated the two germline ends. Germline CDR1 and CDR2: SGHTS and YDEGEE. The sample taken for sequencing was peripheral blood. This sequence originates from a man aged 60 to 69 with COVID-19, enrolled during active disease. The chain carries TRBV5-8 and TRBJ2-3; D is unclear. CDR3 residues: CASSPADTQYF. In DNA form, the CDR3 reads TGTGCCAGCTCCCCCGCAGATACGCAGTATTTT.